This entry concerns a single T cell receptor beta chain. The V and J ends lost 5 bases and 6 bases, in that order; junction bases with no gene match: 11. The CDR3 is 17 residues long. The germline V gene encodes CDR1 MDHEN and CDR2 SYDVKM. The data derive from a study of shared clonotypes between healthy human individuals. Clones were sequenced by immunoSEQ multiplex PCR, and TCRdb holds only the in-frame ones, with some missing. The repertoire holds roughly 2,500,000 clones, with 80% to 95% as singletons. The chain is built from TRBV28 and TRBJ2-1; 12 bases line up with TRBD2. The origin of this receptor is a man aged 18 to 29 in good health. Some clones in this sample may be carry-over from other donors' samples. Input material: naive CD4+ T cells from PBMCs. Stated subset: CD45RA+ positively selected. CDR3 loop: CASSPLAGGGRGNEQFF. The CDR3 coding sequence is TGTGCCAGCAGTCCCCTAGCGGGAGGGGGACGGGGCAATGAGCAGTTCTTC.